The 5 T cell receptor beta chains reported below all come from one sample, sequenced in a study of shared clonotypes between healthy human individuals. Generated by immunoSEQ multiplex PCR, the TCRdb table keeps only in-frame clones and is missing some. The sample consists of fewer than 850,000 clones, about three quarters of them appearing once. Sample: memory CD4+ T cells sorted from blood. Subset of the sample: CD45RA-negative fraction. These receptors originate from a woman in her 30s in good health.

As concerns this clone: Other DNA sequences in the same sample also yield this CDR3. This chain links TRBV19 with TRBJ2-3; 12 nucleotides agree with TRBD2. The CDR3 loop spans 17 amino acids. Germline lookup yields CDR1 LNHDA and CDR2 SQIVND (reference sequence). V was pared by 4 bases and J by 0 bases, with 5 bases of the junction left unmatched. The CDR3 bases are TGTGCCAGTAGTACAAGACTAGCGGGGGCTAGCACAGATACGCAGTATTTT. It translates to CASSTRLAGASTDTQYF.

The CDR3 nucleotides are TGTGCCAGCCACGAGACTAGCGGTTACAATGAGCAGTTCTTC. Its translation is CASHETSGYNEQFF. The chain joins TRBV28 to TRBJ2-1; 9 bases are a match to TRBD2. Germline CDR1 is MDHEN and CDR2 is SYDVKM. The V and J ends lost 8 bases and 4 bases, in that order; junction bases with no gene match: 6. The length of the CDR3 is 14 residues.

There are a few counts of this clone. The rearrangement uses TRBV7-2 and TRBJ2-1, with D uncertain. This CDR3 contains 14 residues. Germline V gene lookup returns CDR1 SGHTA and CDR2 FQGNSA. V lost 3 bases, J lost 9 bases, and 15 bases lay in between. The CDR3 loop reads CASSFRSDLAEQFF. CDR3 nucleotide sequence: TGTGCCAGCAGCTTTCGGTCTGACCTGGCTGAGCAGTTCTTC.

V gene TRBV4-1 combines with J gene TRBJ1-5; 7 nucleotides line up with TRBD1. Trimming removed 0 bases from V and 6 bases from J; junction bases left unmatched: 5. The CDR3 is 15 residues long. CDR1 is MGHRA and CDR2 is YSYEKL in the germline V gene. The chain's CDR3 is CASSQEDRRSQPQHF. The DNA of the CDR3 is TGCGCCAGCAGCCAAGAGGACAGGCGGAGTCAGCCCCAGCATTTT.

V and J are TRBV15 and TRBJ2-2; D may be TRBD1 (5 bases). This CDR3 is 15 amino acids long. Germline CDR1 LNHNV, CDR2 YYDKDF (reference sequence). V was cut by 5 bases and J by 7 bases, with 17 bases left in between. CDR3 in amino acids: CATSLRTGHIGELFF. The CDR3 DNA reads as TGTGCCACCAGCCTACGGACCGGACACATCGGGGAGCTGTTTTTT. The complete variable domain, with remaining parts taken from reference TRBV15 and TRBJ2-2, reads DAMVIQNPRYQVTQFGKPVTLSCSQTLNHNVMYWYQQKSSQAPKLLFHYYDKDFNNEADTPDNFQSRRPNTSFCFLDIRSPGLGDTAMYLCATSLRTGHIGELFFGEGSRLTVL.